These 13 T cell receptor beta chains share one sample of origin, sequenced in a study of OX40 agonist ivuxolimab in advanced cancers. The repertoire was sequenced with immunoSEQ multiplex PCR; TCRdb's copy has only in-frame clones and lacks some. The sample consists of 60,000 or so clones, approximately 82% of them appearing once. The sequences come from CD4+ or CD8+ T cells sorted from blood, collected in a trial of the OX40 agonist ivuxolimab. These receptors all come from an adult with an advanced solid tumor such as melanoma, head and neck, liver or kidney cancer.

This clone was recorded once. The V call is TRBV6-5, the J call TRBJ2-4; D possibly matches TRBD1 or TRBD2 (5 bases each). Germline CDR1 is MNHEY and CDR2 is SVGAGI. V lost 6 bases and J lost 2, with 8 bases in between. The CDR3 runs 13 residues. CDR3 amino acids: CASSRGPKNIQYF. The CDR3 nucleotides read TGTGCCAGCAGCCGGGGACCCAAAAACATTCAGTACTTC.

This chain's CDR3 is CASSLAAGLTTDTQYF. The DNA for the CDR3 is TGTGCCAGCAGCTTAGCGGCAGGGCTGACCACAGATACGCAGTATTTT. The chain employs TRBV7-9 and TRBJ2-3; the D gene is possibly TRBD1 (5 bases). Germline loops: CDR1 SEHNR, CDR2 FQNEAQ (reference sequence). V shed 0 bases and J shed 2 bases, with 12 bases lying between them. The CDR3 consists of 16 residues.

The chain joins TRBV5-4 to TRBJ2-5; possible D gene TRBD1, 6 bases. Germline CDR1 and CDR2: SGHNT and YYREEE (reference sequence). V was clipped by 0 bases and J by 1 base, with 7 bases between them. The CDR3 covers 14 residues. The DNA for the CDR3 is TGTGCCAGCAGCTTGGGGACAGCCCAAGAGACCCAGTACTTC. Protein sequence: CASSLGTAQETQYF.

J is TRBJ1-4 and V is TRBV29-1; no reliable D call. With 1 base removed from V and 6 bases from J, the gap between germline ends came to 12 bases. Germline CDR1 is SQVTM and CDR2 is ANQGSEA. CDR3 length: 14 residues. The CDR3: CSVEGTEDHEKLFF. The CDR3 bases are TGCAGCGTTGAAGGGACGGAAGATCATGAAAAACTGTTTTTT.

The chain carries TRBV5-4 and TRBJ1-2; D remains unclear. This CDR3 region has 14 residues. Germline lookup yields CDR1 SGHNT and CDR2 YYREEE (reference sequence). V lost 0 bases to trimming and J lost 4 bases, with 10 bases between them. In DNA form, the CDR3 reads TGTGCCAGCAGCTTGGTTGACTCTAGCTATGGCTACACCTTC. The encoded protein is CASSLVDSSYGYTF.

This chain uses TRBV10-1 with TRBJ2-1, with TRBD1 identical over 9 bases. Germline trimming cut 7 bases from V and 2 bases from J; bases unmatched to any gene: 21. The CDR3 is 20 residues long. Per germline, CDR1 WNHNN and CDR2 SYGVQD (reference sequence). The CDR3, as DNA: TGCGCCAGCACACTTCGGGACAGGGAGGCTAGCGGAGACCCCTACAATGAGCAGTTCTTC. Translating gives CASTLRDREASGDPYNEQFF.

The V and J genes are TRBV5-8 and TRBJ2-5; TRBD2 is a possible D gene (6 bases). V was clipped by 7 bases and J by 4 bases, with 20 bases between them. The germline CDR1 and CDR2 sequences are SGHTS and YDEGEE. The CDR3 totals 15 residues. The CDR3 nucleotides are TGTGCCAGCCCTGGTGACCGTGGAGGGTTAGAGACCCAGTACTTC. It is translated as CASPGDRGGLETQYF.

The chain is built from TRBV5-1 and TRBJ1-2; the match to TRBD1 covers 7 bases. J lost 3 bases, V lost 4 bases, and 6 bases had no gene match. Germline V gives CDR1 SGHRS, CDR2 YFSETQ. The CDR3 has 14 residues. The CDR3 DNA reads TGCGCCAGCAGCGTTGGAGGGGGCGACTATGGCTACACCTTC. Its translation: CASSVGGGDYGYTF.

This clone was recorded once. The rearrangement joins TRBV7-3 to TRBJ2-7; D is possibly TRBD2 (6 bases). V lost 5 bases, J lost 5 bases, and 16 bases lay in between. CDR1 is SGHTA, CDR2 FQGTGA, per germline. The CDR3 is made up of 14 amino acids. The CDR3 here is CASSPPGLNHEQYF. The CDR3 DNA is TGTGCCAGCAGCCCTCCGGGACTCAACCACGAGCAGTACTTC.

The chain couples TRBV28 to TRBJ2-7, with 12 bases that match TRBD1. The V segment lost 3 bases and the J segment 4 bases; nucleotides outside the gene matches: 19. This CDR3 is built from 20 residues. Germline CDR1 is MDHEN and CDR2 is SYDVKM. DNA of the CDR3: TGTGCCAGCAGTTTTGCAGGGACAGGGGGCGCTGGGCGGAGATGGTACGAGCAGTACTTC. Protein sequence: CASSFAGTGGAGRRWYEQYF.

This clone was picked up one time. The chain joins TRBV14 to TRBJ1-1, with D uncertain. The V gene's germline CDR1 is SGHDN and CDR2 FVKESK. The CDR3 has 23 residues. With 0 bases removed from V and 4 bases from J, the gap between germline ends came to 36 bases. The CDR3 nucleotides are TGTGCCAGCAGCCAAGATTACTATTCCTACTTTATCGGGCCTACGGCGGACGCCACTGAAGCTTTCTTT. Amino acid sequence: CASSQDYYSYFIGPTADATEAFF.

The J gene is TRBJ2-3, the V gene TRBV6-1, with 10 bases matching TRBD1. V dropped 6 bases and J dropped 6; count of bases not matched to a gene: 9. This CDR3 is built from 15 residues. Per the germline V gene, CDR1 is MNHNS and CDR2 is SASEGT. This CDR3 is CASRDGQGGVDTQYF. CDR3 nucleotides: TGTGCCAGCAGAGATGGACAGGGGGGGGTGGATACGCAGTATTTT.

The chain couples TRBV6-5 to TRBJ2-7; the D gene is possibly TRBD2 (5 bases). Germline V lookup: CDR1 MNHEY, CDR2 SVGAGI. V lost 7 bases, J lost 2 bases, and 15 bases lay in between. The CDR3 loop spans 14 amino acids. For the CDR3, the DNA is TGTGCCAGCATAAAAGCCGGGGTAACCTACGAGCAGTACTTC. Protein: CASIKAGVTYEQYF.